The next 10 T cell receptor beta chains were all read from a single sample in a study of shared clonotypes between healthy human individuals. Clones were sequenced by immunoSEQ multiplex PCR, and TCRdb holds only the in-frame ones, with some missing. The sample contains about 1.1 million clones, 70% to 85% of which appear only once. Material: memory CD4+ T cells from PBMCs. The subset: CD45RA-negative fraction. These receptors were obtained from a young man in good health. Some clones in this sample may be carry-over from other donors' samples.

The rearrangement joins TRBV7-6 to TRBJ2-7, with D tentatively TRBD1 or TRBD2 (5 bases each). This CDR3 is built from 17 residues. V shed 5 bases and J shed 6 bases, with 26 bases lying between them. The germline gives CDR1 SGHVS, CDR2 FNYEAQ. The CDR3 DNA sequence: TGTGCCAGCAGCCGATATTTGCCCGCCGGGACGCCCGGCGAGCAGTACTTC. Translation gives CASSRYLPAGTPGEQYF.

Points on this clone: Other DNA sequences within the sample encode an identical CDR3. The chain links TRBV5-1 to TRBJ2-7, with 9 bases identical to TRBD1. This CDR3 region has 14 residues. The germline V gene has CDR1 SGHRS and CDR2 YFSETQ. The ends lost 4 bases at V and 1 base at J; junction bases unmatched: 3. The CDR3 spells CASSEGQGSYEQYF. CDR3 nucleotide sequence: TGCGCCAGCAGCGAGGGACAGGGATCCTACGAGCAGTACTTC.

The CDR3 is CASSQVGAENTDTQYF. The CDR3 nucleotides are TGTGCCAGCAGCCAAGTAGGGGCGGAGAACACAGATACGCAGTATTTT. The chain combines TRBV4-2 with TRBJ2-3; possibly TRBD1 for D (5 bases). From germline, CDR1 is LGHNA and CDR2 YNFKEQ. The length of the CDR3 is 16 residues. V lost 1 base to trimming and J lost 2 bases, with 13 bases between them.

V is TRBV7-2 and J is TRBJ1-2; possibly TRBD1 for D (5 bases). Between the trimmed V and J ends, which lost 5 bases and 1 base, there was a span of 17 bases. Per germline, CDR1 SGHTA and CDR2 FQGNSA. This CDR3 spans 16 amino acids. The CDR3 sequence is CASSPAPGNVNYGYTF. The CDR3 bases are TGTGCCAGCAGCCCCGCCCCAGGGAACGTTAACTATGGCTACACCTTC.

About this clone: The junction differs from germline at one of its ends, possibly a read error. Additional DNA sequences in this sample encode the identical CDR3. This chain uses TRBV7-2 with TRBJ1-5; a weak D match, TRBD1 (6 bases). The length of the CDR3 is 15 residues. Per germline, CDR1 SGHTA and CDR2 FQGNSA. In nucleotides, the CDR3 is TGCGCCAGCAGCACCATCGGACAGTCCTTTCAGCCCCAGCATTTT. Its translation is CASSTIGQSFQPQHF.

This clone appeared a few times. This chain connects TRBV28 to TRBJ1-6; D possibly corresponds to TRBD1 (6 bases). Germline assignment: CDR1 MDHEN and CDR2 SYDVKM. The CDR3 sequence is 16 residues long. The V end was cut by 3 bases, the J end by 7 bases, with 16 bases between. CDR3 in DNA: TGTGCCAGCAGTTTGGGGGGCAACCGAAGGAATTCACCCCTCCACTTT. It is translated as CASSLGGNRRNSPLHF.

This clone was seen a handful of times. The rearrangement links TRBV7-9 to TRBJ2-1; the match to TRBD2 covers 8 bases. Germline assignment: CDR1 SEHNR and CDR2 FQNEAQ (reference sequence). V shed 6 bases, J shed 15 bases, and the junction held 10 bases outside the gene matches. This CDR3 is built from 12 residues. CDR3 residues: CASSYTGTSRFF. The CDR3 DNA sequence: TGTGCCAGCAGTTATACCGGGACTAGTCGGTTCTTC.

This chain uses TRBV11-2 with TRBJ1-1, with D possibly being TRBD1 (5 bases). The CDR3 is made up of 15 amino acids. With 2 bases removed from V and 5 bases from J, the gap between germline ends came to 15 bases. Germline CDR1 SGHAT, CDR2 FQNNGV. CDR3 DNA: TGTGCCAGCAGCTTAAAAGGTGGGGGGAGGACTGAAGCTTTCTTT. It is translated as CASSLKGGGRTEAFF.

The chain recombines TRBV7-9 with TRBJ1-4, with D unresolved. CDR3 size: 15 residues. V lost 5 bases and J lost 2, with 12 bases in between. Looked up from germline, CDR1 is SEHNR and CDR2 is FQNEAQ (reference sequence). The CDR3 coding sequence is TGTGCCAGCAGCCCCCCGGCGGCTACTAATGAAAAACTGTTTTTT. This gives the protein CASSPPAATNEKLFF.

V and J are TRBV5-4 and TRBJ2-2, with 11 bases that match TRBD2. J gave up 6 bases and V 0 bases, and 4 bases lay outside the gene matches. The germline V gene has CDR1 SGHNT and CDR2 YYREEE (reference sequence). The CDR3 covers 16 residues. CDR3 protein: CASSLGSSGRPGELFF. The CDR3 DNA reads TGTGCCAGCAGCTTGGGGTCTAGCGGGAGGCCCGGGGAGCTGTTTTTT.